This passage covers 30 T cell receptor beta chains from one sample sequenced in a study of cytomegalovirus exposure and HLA in healthy donors. Clones were read by immunoSEQ multiplex PCR, and TCRdb kept only the in-frame ones, dropping some. The sample has 98,000 or so clones; around 85% are singletons. Sample: PBMCs. These TCRs come from a young woman in good health and CMV-seronegative.

This sequence joins TRBV6-6 and TRBJ2-5; D may be TRBD2 (5 bases). Germline CDR1 is MNHNY and CDR2 is SVGAGI (reference sequence). This CDR3 contains 11 residues. The V gene lost 9 bases and the J gene lost 4 bases, with 9 bases spanning the gap. CDR3 residues: CASASGETQYF. The CDR3 coding sequence is TGTGCCAGTGCGAGCGGAGAGACCCAGTACTTC.

The V gene is TRBV27, the J gene TRBJ2-7; TRBD1 might be the D (6 bases). Trimming took off 5 bases at V and 4 bases at J, with 15 bases between the two ends. CDR3 length: 14 residues. Germline V gives CDR1 MNHEY, CDR2 SMNVEV (reference sequence). CDR3 region: CASSPHRESYEQYF. CDR3 in DNA: TGTGCCAGCAGTCCTCACAGGGAATCGTACGAGCAGTACTTC.

The chain recombines TRBV2 with TRBJ1-1; D not resolved. Trimming took 4 bases from V and 3 from J, leaving 12 bases between them. The germline CDR1 and CDR2 sequences are SNHLY and FYNNEI. CDR3 length: 14 amino acids. The CDR3 protein is CASSVRPGDTEAFF. The CDR3 DNA sequence: TGTGCCAGCAGTGTTCGGCCCGGGGACACTGAAGCTTTCTTT.

J is TRBJ2-1 and V is TRBV6-1; 11 bases match TRBD2. The germline CDR1 and CDR2 sequences are MNHNS and SASEGT. Germline trimming cut 8 bases from V and 5 bases from J; bases unmatched to any gene: 8. This CDR3 is 15 amino acids long. CDR3 in amino acids: CASEEGTSGNNEQFF. The CDR3, as DNA: TGTGCCAGCGAAGAAGGGACTAGCGGTAACAATGAGCAGTTCTTC.

This clone occurred a few times. This chain links TRBV18 with TRBJ2-5; 9 bases fit TRBD1. The germline V gene has CDR1 KGHSH and CDR2 LQKENI. The CDR3 length is 17 residues. The V segment lost 1 base and the J segment 5 bases; nucleotides outside the gene matches: 11. The CDR3 is CASSPQSPGQGMETQYF. Written as DNA, the CDR3 is TGTGCCAGCTCACCACAATCTCCGGGACAGGGCATGGAGACCCAGTACTTC.

This clone was picked up a small number of times. The rearrangement links TRBV25-1 to TRBJ2-5; maybe TRBD1 (7 bases). Germline CDR1 and CDR2: MGHDK and SYGVNS. Between the trimmed V and J ends, which lost 2 bases and 7 bases, there was a span of 17 bases. This CDR3 is 15 amino acids long. The CDR3 DNA reads as TGTGCCAGCAGTGAAGGGGACAGCCAGGGGGGGACCCAGTACTTC. Protein product: CASSEGDSQGGTQYF.

This chain links TRBV7-9 with TRBJ1-4; maybe TRBD1 (5 bases). The CDR3 has 17 amino acids. V was clipped by 5 bases and J by 0 bases, with 16 bases between them. CDR1 is SEHNR, CDR2 FQNEAQ, per germline (reference sequence). This CDR3 is CASSVRDFRTTNEKLFF. As DNA, the CDR3 is TGTGCCAGCAGCGTACGGGACTTCAGGACAACTAATGAAAAACTGTTTTTT.

The J gene is TRBJ1-3, the V gene TRBV2; D ambiguous. Deletions cut 4 bases from V and 4 bases from J, with 11 bases between. This CDR3 has 14 amino acids. In germline, CDR1 is SNHLY, CDR2 FYNNEI. The CDR3 DNA is TGTGCCAGCAGTGGGACTATGGGGGGAAACACCATATATTTT. This encodes CASSGTMGGNTIYF. The complete variable domain, with remaining parts taken from reference TRBV2 and TRBJ1-3, reads EPEVTQTPSHQVTQMGQEVILRCVPISNHLYFYWYRQILGQKVEFLVSFYNNEISEKSEIFDDQFSVERPDGSNFTLKIRSTKLEDSAMYFCASSGTMGGNTIYFGEGSWLTVV.

The chain employs TRBV28 and TRBJ2-7, with D unresolved. The germline V and J ends were trimmed by 6 bases and 5 bases, with 5 bases remaining between them. Germline loops: CDR1 MDHEN, CDR2 SYDVKM. The CDR3 is 10 amino acids. CDR3 amino acids: CASRANEQYF. The CDR3 coding sequence is TGTGCCAGCAGGGCAAACGAGCAGTACTTC.

The chain joins TRBV5-8 to TRBJ2-2; 12 bases are a match to TRBD2. The CDR3 spans 18 residues. With 0 bases clipped from V and 4 bases from J, the junction kept 7 bases outside the gene matches. Germline values: CDR1 SGHTS, CDR2 YDEGEE. The CDR3 sequence is CASSLGLAGAPGTGELFF. CDR3 bases: TGTGCCAGCAGCTTGGGACTAGCGGGGGCCCCGGGCACCGGGGAGCTGTTTTTT.

V gene TRBV29-1 combines with J gene TRBJ1-1; D might be TRBD1 (6 bases). The CDR3 has 12 amino acids. CDR1 and CDR2 from the germline V gene are SQVTM and ANQGSEA. The V and J ends lost 6 bases and 1 base respectively, with 9 bases between them. The CDR3 region is CSVDRPNTEAFF. Written as DNA, the CDR3 is TGCAGCGTAGACAGGCCGAACACTGAAGCTTTCTTT.

The chain couples TRBV19 to TRBJ2-7; the D gene is possibly TRBD1 (6 bases). The germline gives CDR1 LNHDA, CDR2 SQIVND (reference sequence). The V end was cut by 3 bases, the J end by 5 bases, with 11 bases between. The CDR3 consists of 13 residues. The CDR3 protein is CASSINQGNEQYF. The CDR3 DNA reads as TGTGCCAGTAGTATTAACCAGGGGAACGAGCAGTACTTC.

The chain combines TRBV6-6 with TRBJ1-1; 8 positions match TRBD1. This CDR3 has 13 residues. The ends lost 6 bases at V and 10 bases at J; junction bases unmatched: 10. Germline values: CDR1 MNHNY, CDR2 SVGAGI (reference sequence). CDR3 loop: CASSYGQGLIAFF. The CDR3 bases are TGTGCCAGCAGCTATGGACAGGGCCTTATAGCTTTCTTT.

This clone was seen just once. The V and J genes are TRBV30 and TRBJ2-7; 12 bases agree with TRBD2. The V segment lost 3 bases and the J segment 0 bases; nucleotides outside the gene matches: 9. The CDR3 contains 17 residues. Germline CDR1 is GTSNPN and CDR2 is SVGIG (reference sequence). In DNA, the CDR3 is TGTGCCTGGAGAGGGCTAGCGGGGGGGAATCCCTCCTACGAGCAGTACTTC. Its protein is CAWRGLAGGNPSYEQYF.

In DNA form, the CDR3 reads TGTGCCATCAGTGAAGGAGGCGTAGGACTCCAAGAGACCCAGTACTTC. It translates to CAISEGGVGLQETQYF. The chain has TRBV10-3 and TRBJ2-5; perhaps TRBD2 as D (5 bases). The V and J ends lost 3 bases and 1 base respectively, with 15 bases between them. Germline V gives CDR1 ENHRY, CDR2 SYGVKD. The CDR3 totals 16 residues.

The chain uses TRBV27 and TRBJ1-1; no clear D. Germline CDR1 and CDR2: MNHEY and SMNVEV (reference sequence). V dropped 1 base and J dropped 7 bases, with 4 bases sitting between them. The CDR3 is 11 residues long. The CDR3: CASSLFGEAFF. CDR3 coding DNA: TGTGCCAGCAGTTTATTCGGTGAAGCTTTCTTT.

The rearrangement joins TRBV19 to TRBJ2-7; D uncertain. Germline CDR1 and CDR2: LNHDA and SQIVND (reference sequence). The CDR3 spans 13 residues. V was pared by 5 bases and J by 3 bases, with 11 bases between. CDR3 protein: CASSERIVYEQYF. The CDR3 region has the DNA TGTGCCAGTAGTGAGAGAATCGTCTACGAGCAGTACTTC. The variable domain in full, completed from reference TRBV19 and TRBJ2-7, reads DGGITQSPKYLFRKEGQNVTLSCEQNLNHDAMYWYRQDPGQGLRLIYYSQIVNDFQKGDIAEGYSVSREKKESFPLTVTSAQKNPTAFYLCASSERIVYEQYFGPGTRLTVT.

This CDR3 reads CASSIAANTGELFF. CDR3 nucleotide sequence: TGTGCCAGTAGTATAGCCGCGAACACCGGGGAGCTGTTTTTT. The V call is TRBV19, the J call TRBJ2-2; D is ambiguous. CDR1 is LNHDA and CDR2 is SQIVND in the germline V gene (reference sequence). The CDR3 runs to 14 residues. The V end was cut by 1 base, the J end by 0 bases, with 3 bases between.

The chain's CDR3 is CATSRPLNSGTGQFF. The CDR3 nucleotides are TGTGCCACCAGCAGACCTCTTAATAGCGGGACGGGGCAGTTCTTC. This chain uses TRBV15 with TRBJ2-1, with 8 bases aligning to TRBD2. This CDR3 comprises 15 residues. In germline, CDR1 is LNHNV, CDR2 YYDKDF (reference sequence). Trimming took 2 bases from V and 12 from J; bases not matched to a gene: 12.

The rearrangement links TRBV18 to TRBJ2-7, with 8 bases that match TRBD2. With 1 base clipped from V and 0 bases from J, the junction kept 11 bases outside the gene matches. This CDR3 is 18 amino acids long. Germline CDR1 and CDR2: KGHSH and LQKENI. CDR3 nucleotide sequence: TGTGCCAGCTCACCACTCGTGGGGAGCGGGGGAATCTCCTACGAGCAGTACTTC. This encodes CASSPLVGSGGISYEQYF.

The chain uses TRBV5-1 and TRBJ1-3, with 7 bases lining up with TRBD1. The germline CDR1 and CDR2 sequences are SGHRS and YFSETQ. V dropped 4 bases and J dropped 4; count of bases not matched to a gene: 5. This CDR3 is built from 14 residues. The chain's CDR3 is CASSPGTEGNTIYF. Written as DNA, the CDR3 is TGCGCCAGCAGCCCAGGGACAGAAGGAAACACCATATATTTT.

The chain carries TRBV9 and TRBJ2-7; perhaps TRBD2 as D (7 bases). The CDR3 has 16 amino acids. Germline V gene lookup returns CDR1 SGDLS and CDR2 YYNGEE. The germline V and J ends were trimmed by 3 bases and 6 bases, with 22 bases remaining between them. CDR3 region: CASSAGGGLPHREQYF. Written as DNA, the CDR3 is TGTGCCAGCAGCGCTGGGGGGGGGCTTCCTCATCGCGAGCAGTACTTC.

This clone was observed a single time. The chain recombines TRBV28 with TRBJ2-6; D perhaps matches TRBD2 (5 bases). The germline V gene has CDR1 MDHEN and CDR2 SYDVKM. The CDR3 has 18 residues. V shed 7 bases and J shed 2 bases, with 21 bases lying between them. The CDR3 region is CASIPVREPSPGANVLTF. The CDR3, as DNA: TGTGCCAGCATCCCCGTCCGCGAACCTAGCCCTGGGGCCAACGTCCTGACTTTC.

This chain links TRBV19 with TRBJ1-3, with D perhaps matching TRBD1 (6 bases). CDR1 is LNHDA and CDR2 is SQIVND in the germline V gene (reference sequence). This CDR3 spans 13 amino acids. Trimming took 6 bases from V and 2 from J, leaving 8 bases between them. The CDR3, as DNA: TGTGCCAGTAGACAGGGTGCTGGAAACACCATATATTTT. Protein: CASRQGAGNTIYF.

V is TRBV5-6 and J is TRBJ1-2; 9 nucleotides align to TRBD1. Germline V gene data show CDR1 as SGHDT and CDR2 as YYEEEE. V gave up 4 bases and J gave up 5 bases; unmatched junction bases: 15. This CDR3 is 17 amino acids long. CDR3: CASSPDGDRVTFYGYTF. CDR3 DNA: TGTGCCAGCAGCCCAGACGGGGACAGGGTGACCTTTTATGGCTACACCTTC.

This clone has a single count. The CDR3 sequence is CASSQVSDNRNQPQHF. Written as DNA, the CDR3 is TGCGCCAGCAGCCAAGTGTCCGACAACCGCAATCAGCCCCAGCATTTT. This rearrangement joins TRBV4-1 to TRBJ1-5; D is uncertain. With 1 base removed from V and 2 bases from J, the gap between germline ends came to 12 bases. The CDR3 consists of 16 residues. CDR1 and CDR2 from the germline V gene are MGHRA and YSYEKL.

The CDR3 bases are TGTGCCAGCAGTGATAAGGGGACCGGGGAGCTGTTTTTT. Its protein is CASSDKGTGELFF. This sequence joins TRBV2 and TRBJ2-2, with D perhaps matching TRBD1 (5 bases). The length of the CDR3 is 13 residues. The germline CDR1 and CDR2 sequences are SNHLY and FYNNEI. The V end lost 3 bases, the J end lost 5 bases, and 7 bases lay between the germline ends.

The chain joins TRBV9 to TRBJ2-1; a weak D match, TRBD2 (5 bases). The V end was cut by 0 bases, the J end by 0 bases, with 13 bases between. The CDR3 runs to 17 residues. CDR1 is SGDLS and CDR2 is YYNGEE in the germline V gene. CDR3 DNA: TGTGCCAGCAGCGTAGGAGGGCTGGCGAGCTCCTACAATGAGCAGTTCTTC. Translating gives CASSVGGLASSYNEQFF.

The chain recombines TRBV11-2 with TRBJ1-6; D might be TRBD1 (6 bases). V was clipped by 4 bases and J by 7 bases, with 14 bases between them. The CDR3 is 15 amino acids. Germline assignment: CDR1 SGHAT and CDR2 FQNNGV. CDR3 nucleotide sequence: TGTGCCAGCAGCTCCAACAGGGCCGCCAATTCACCCCTCCACTTT. The encoded protein is CASSSNRAANSPLHF.

This clone was seen once. Other nucleotide sequences from this sample produce the same CDR3. This rearrangement joins TRBV29-1 to TRBJ2-7; 8 nucleotides line up with TRBD1. With V trimmed by 4 bases and J by 4 bases, 3 bases remained unmatched. CDR3 length: 12 residues. Germline loops: CDR1 SQVTM, CDR2 ANQGSEA. The CDR3 reads CSVGQGAYEQYF. The CDR3 bases are TGCAGCGTTGGGCAGGGGGCTTACGAGCAGTACTTC.